Given below is one TCR beta chain in context. This clone appeared a single time. Its antigen target is currently unknown. One base away there is no much larger clone; base qualities are not given. The sample originates from a study of OX40 agonist ivuxolimab in advanced cancers. Context from the whole study: Ivuxolimab, which targeted the costimulatory receptor OX40 (CD134), was an agonistic, fully human IgG2 monoclonal antibody. Intravenous ivuxolimab was administered to patients every 2 weeks at six dose levels: 0.01, 0.1, 0.3, 1.5, 3 and 10 mg/kg. Of the approximately 50 dose-escalation patients, hepatocellular carcinoma was present in approximately 20, melanoma in roughly 15, renal cell carcinoma in 9 and head and neck cancer in 9. In the dose-escalation cohort, roughly four fifths of patients were male, and the mean age was roughly 60 years, with a range of about 23 to 80. Prior anti-PD-1, anti-PD-L1 or anti-CTLA-4 therapy was permitted, and 40% to 50% of dose-escalation patients had received checkpoint inhibitors. Partial responses were achieved by three dose-escalation patients, of whom one had hepatocellular carcinoma and two had cutaneous melanoma. The point of sequencing TCRbeta in the periphery was to test whether ivuxolimab changed TCR sequence diversity and drove clonal T-cell expansion. The paper reports the monotherapy dose-escalation portion (N of about 47 patients) of the phase I ivuxolimab trial.

Overall study outcomes, separate from this receptor: Which antigens the clonally expanded peripheral T cells were specific for was not determined. In partial responders in the 0.1-3.0 mg/kg groups, normalized peripheral clonal expansion was found to be among the lowest, especially among CD8+ T cells. Low levels of normalized T-cell clonal expansion were also shown by some nonresponding patients. At doses of 0.1 to 3.0 mg/kg, clonal expansion of both CD4+ and CD8+ blood T cells was observed from baseline to week 6. After ivuxolimab, CD8+ T cells had more expanded clones than CD4+ T cells on average.

Genomic DNA was extracted from sorted cells for sequencing of the TCRbeta CDR3 region. The immunoSEQ Assay was used for sequencing of TCRbeta CDR3 regions. TCRdb took this table from immuneACCESS and kept in-frame rearrangements with V and J called. Such tables lack part of the clones; where checked against another copy, unresolved V genes explain under half of the gap, and the rest is unexplained. The sample table lists roughly 40,000 clones, about 90% of them with a count of one. In total, the top ten clones hold 4.5% to 6% of the sample. The CDR3 runs 19 amino acids, cysteine and phenylalanine included. Only CDR3 DNA is held: 57 bases, read in frame from base 1. The germline V and J ends show losses of 4 bases and 3 bases respectively, and no gene match explains 16 bases of the junction. The trial excluded patients who had a history of autoimmune disease or who were on systemic immunosuppression. Peripheral blood for TCR sequencing was drawn from every dose cohort at baseline, at cycle 4 day 1 and at cycle 7 day 1. The samples were drawn from a first-in-human, open-label, multicenter phase I dose-escalation trial of ivuxolimab. Adults with locally advanced or metastatic head and neck squamous cell, hepatocellular, melanoma or renal cell carcinoma were enrolled in the trial. Before TCR sequencing, CD4+ T cells and CD8+ T cells were sorted from peripheral blood as separate populations.

This TCR derives from an adult with an advanced solid tumor such as melanoma, head and neck, liver or kidney cancer. The specimen comprised CD4+ or CD8+ T cells sorted from blood, sampled in a trial of the OX40 agonist ivuxolimab. In this chain, TRBV23-1 is recombined with TRBJ2-3, and 10 bases in between align with TRBD2. TRBV23-1 is an open reading frame, and its role is uncertain. In nucleotide form, the sequence is TGCGCCAGCAGTCGTTCGTCTAGCGGGAGTGAGAGGGGGACAGATACGCAGTATTTT. The translation is CASSRSSSGSERGTDTQYF.